This T cell receptor beta chain appears in the sequencing data of a study of blood T cell repertoires in COVID-19. Study at large: The study drew acute and convalescent COVID-19 samples from the United States, Italy and Spain. T cells, B-cell-depleted T cells, or PBMCs provided the cDNA or gDNA that served as material.

Sequencing was performed with immunoSEQ multiplex PCR; in TCRdb, only in-frame clones are kept and a portion is missing. The sample lists about 80,000 clones, about four fifths seen once, with approximately 39% in the top ten. The CDR3 consists of 16 residues. Germline V gives CDR1 LGHDT, CDR2 YNNKEL (reference sequence). Deletions cut 4 bases from V and 1 base from J, with 17 bases between. This sequence originates from a woman aged 70-85 years with acute or convalescent COVID-19. The source material was peripheral blood. The rearrangement uses TRBV3-1 (or the pseudogene TRBV3-2) and TRBJ2-7; D might be TRBD2 (5 bases). This CDR3 reads CASSPAGQISSYEQYF. The CDR3 nucleotides are TGTGCCAGCAGCCCGGCGGGTCAGATAAGTTCCTACGAGCAGTACTTC.